Each of the 18 T cell receptor beta chains below was sequenced from the same sample in a study of beta chain features in type 1 diabetes. General study results and limits: Shorter TCRB CDR3s, moderately but significantly so, marked every one of the four CD4+ subsets in Type 1 diabetes patients.

These receptors' targets are unknown. The sequenced template was cDNA made from the entire isolated RNA. Data came from immunoSEQ multiplex PCR; TCRdb stores just in-frame clones and leaves some out. The sample shows approximately 730,000 clones, 13% of them seen only once. Sequenced input: naive CD4+ T cells from blood. The source is a man aged 18 to 29 with type 1 diabetes.

The V and J genes are TRBV7-2 and TRBJ1-2; D gene uncertain. This CDR3 spans 12 amino acids. Germline loops: CDR1 SGHTA, CDR2 FQGNSA. Trimming pared 6 bases from V and 5 bases from J, leaving 10 bases between. Here the CDR3 DNA reads TGTGCCAGCAGGTTCGCGGCGTATGGCTACACCTTC. This gives the protein CASRFAAYGYTF.

The V call is TRBV28, the J call TRBJ2-5; tentative D call: TRBD2 (5 bases). There are 14 residues in the CDR3. V gave up 6 bases and J gave up 1 base, with 12 bases separating them. Germline V CDR1 and CDR2: MDHEN, SYDVKM. In nucleotides, the CDR3 is TGTGCCAGCAGCCGCTCGGACTTCCAAGAGACCCAGTACTTC. Translated, it gives CASSRSDFQETQYF.

This clone was seen only a few times. V usage is TRBV9 and J usage is TRBJ1-6; 8 bases match TRBD1. CDR3 length equals 17 residues. Germline loops: CDR1 SGDLS, CDR2 YYNGEE. Unmatched junction bases numbered 7, after V lost 3 bases and J lost 2 bases. The CDR3 coding sequence is TGTGCCAGCAGCGGCGGACAGGGAAGCACCTATAATTCACCCCTCCACTTT. Residues: CASSGGQGSTYNSPLHF.

To note about this clone: This sample includes further DNA sequences coding for the same CDR3. V gene TRBV30 combines with J gene TRBJ1-1, with D possibly matching TRBD1 (6 bases). Germline V lookup: CDR1 GTSNPN, CDR2 SVGIG (reference sequence). V was pared by 2 bases and J by 5 bases, with 9 bases between. The CDR3 runs to 12 residues. CDR3 sequence: CAWSLGGTEAFF. The CDR3 DNA follows: TGTGCCTGGAGTCTAGGGGGAACTGAAGCTTTCTTT.

There are a few counts of this clone. This rearrangement joins TRBV6-5 to TRBJ2-5, with 11 bases aligning to TRBD1. The CDR3 extends over 15 amino acids. The ends lost 4 bases at V and 0 bases at J; junction bases unmatched: 1. Germline CDR1 is MNHEY and CDR2 is SVGAGI. The CDR3 sequence: CASSWDRGNQETQYF. CDR3 sequence (DNA): TGTGCCAGCAGTTGGGACAGGGGGAACCAAGAGACCCAGTACTTC.

The chain combines TRBV15 with TRBJ2-7, with 12 bases aligning to TRBD2. Germline CDR1 reads LNHNV; CDR2 reads YYDKDF (reference sequence). The V gene end was trimmed by 4 bases and the J gene end by 2 bases; junction bases not matched to a gene: 3. This CDR3 spans 15 amino acids. This chain's CDR3 is CATSILAGGPYEQYF. The CDR3 bases are TGTGCCACCAGCATCCTAGCGGGGGGGCCCTACGAGCAGTACTTC.

This clone has a handful of counts. The V and J genes are TRBV29-1 and TRBJ2-3, with no clear D. CDR3 length equals 11 residues. The V end lost 4 bases, the J end lost 1 base, and 3 bases lay between the germline ends. CDR1 is SQVTM and CDR2 is ANQGSEA in the germline V gene. The CDR3 reads CSVGGTDTQYF. DNA of the CDR3: TGCAGCGTTGGGGGCACAGATACGCAGTATTTT.

This clone was seen a few times. This rearrangement joins TRBV29-1 to TRBJ2-7; D is possibly TRBD1 (5 bases). There are 13 residues in the CDR3. Germline loops: CDR1 SQVTM, CDR2 ANQGSEA. The germline V and J ends were trimmed by 4 bases and 0 bases, with 10 bases remaining between them. The CDR3 sequence: CSVADTPSYEQYF. DNA for the CDR3: TGCAGCGTTGCGGACACCCCCTCCTACGAGCAGTACTTC.

The V call is TRBV29-1, the J call TRBJ2-5, with D hard to call. Germline CDR1 SQVTM, CDR2 ANQGSEA. V gave up 2 bases and J gave up 5 bases, with 15 bases separating them. This CDR3 comprises 14 residues. The CDR3 is CSVESSVSLETQYF. The CDR3 DNA reads as TGCAGCGTTGAATCTTCGGTCTCGCTGGAGACCCAGTACTTC.

This clone was counted between two and nine times. Within the sample, other DNA sequences also encode this same CDR3. CDR3 nucleotides: TGTGCCAGCAGTTACGGGCAGGACAATCAGCCCCAGCATTTT. Amino acids: CASSYGQDNQPQHF. This rearrangement joins TRBV6-6 to TRBJ1-5; unclear D gene. This CDR3 spans 14 amino acids. Germline V gene data show CDR1 as MNHNY and CDR2 as SVGAGI (reference sequence). V was pared by 2 bases and J by 3 bases, with 8 bases between.

This clone was picked up one time. Other DNA sequences of this sample code for an identical CDR3. The chain recombines TRBV6-6 with TRBJ1-2; 8 bases fit TRBD1. CDR3 length equals 13 residues. The trim removed 5 bases at V and 3 bases at J, leaving 2 bases unmatched. Germline assignment: CDR1 MNHNY and CDR2 SVGAGI (reference sequence). Here the CDR3 DNA reads TGTGCCAGCAGTCAACAGGGGGACTATGGCTACACCTTC. Translated, it gives CASSQQGDYGYTF.

The chain has TRBV6-5 and TRBJ2-7; 11 bases are a match to TRBD2. The CDR3 has 15 residues. Germline V gives CDR1 MNHEY, CDR2 SVGAGI. Germline trimming cut 7 bases from V and 3 bases from J; bases unmatched to any gene: 8. CDR3 DNA: TGTGCCAGCAATCCAGGACTAGCGGGCCACTACGAGCAGTACTTC. It yields the protein CASNPGLAGHYEQYF.

The J gene is TRBJ2-5, the V gene TRBV29-1, with D tentatively TRBD1 (6 bases). The germline gives CDR1 SQVTM, CDR2 ANQGSEA. The germline V and J ends were trimmed by 3 bases and 4 bases, with 9 bases remaining between them. This CDR3 is built from 12 residues. This CDR3 is CSVDHRVETQYF. The CDR3 DNA reads TGCAGCGTTGATCACAGGGTAGAGACCCAGTACTTC. Together with reference TRBV29-1 and TRBJ2-5, the CDR3 gives the full variable domain: SAVISQKPSRDICQRGTSLTIQCQVDSQVTMMFWYRQQPGQSLTLIATANQGSEATYESGFVIDKFPISRPNLTFSTLTVSNMSPEDSSIYLCSVDHRVETQYFGPGTRLLVL.

This clone has a count of ten or more. The J gene is TRBJ1-4, the V gene TRBV13; D gene ambiguous. This CDR3 is 14 amino acids long. Germline loops: CDR1 PRHDT, CDR2 FYEKMQ (reference sequence). The ends were cut back, 5 bases at V and 1 base at J, with 8 bases in the middle. Written as DNA, the CDR3 is TGTGCCAGCAGCGCCATGGGAACTAATGAAAAACTGTTTTTT. This translates into CASSAMGTNEKLFF.

Notes on this clone: Additional DNA sequences in this sample encode the identical CDR3. The genes are TRBV18 and TRBJ1-1; D remains ambiguous. Trimming pared 0 bases from V and 1 base from J, leaving 6 bases between. Germline loops: CDR1 KGHSH, CDR2 LQKENI. CDR3 length: 14 amino acids. CDR3 sequence: CASSPPATNTEAFF. The CDR3 nucleotides are TGTGCCAGCTCACCACCGGCAACGAACACTGAAGCTTTCTTT.

This rearrangement joins TRBV6-5 to TRBJ1-5; TRBD1 is a possible D gene (5 bases). The germline V gene has CDR1 MNHEY and CDR2 SVGAGI. V dropped 2 bases and J dropped 11 bases, with 13 bases sitting between them. The CDR3 has 13 amino acids. Here the CDR3 reads CASSYDVQATQHF. Written as DNA, the CDR3 is TGTGCCAGCAGTTACGACGTACAGGCTACCCAGCATTTT.

Notes on this clone: Other DNA sequences in this sample translate to the same CDR3. The gene calls are TRBV30 and TRBJ1-5; D ambiguous. The CDR3 loop spans 13 amino acids. The ends were cut back, 0 bases at V and 1 base at J, with 4 bases in the middle. CDR1 and CDR2 (germline): GTSNPN, SVGIG (reference sequence). The CDR3: CAWSVRSNQPQHF. The CDR3 coding sequence is TGTGCCTGGAGTGTAAGAAGCAATCAGCCCCAGCATTTT.

V and J are TRBV9 and TRBJ2-1, with a weak D call TRBD2 (5 bases). The germline V gene encodes CDR1 SGDLS and CDR2 YYNGEE. This CDR3 region has 16 residues. V lost 0 bases and J lost 0, with 10 bases in between. In DNA, the CDR3 is TGTGCCAGCAGCGTAGGGACTGCAAGCTCCTACAATGAGCAGTTCTTC. It encodes CASSVGTASSYNEQFF.